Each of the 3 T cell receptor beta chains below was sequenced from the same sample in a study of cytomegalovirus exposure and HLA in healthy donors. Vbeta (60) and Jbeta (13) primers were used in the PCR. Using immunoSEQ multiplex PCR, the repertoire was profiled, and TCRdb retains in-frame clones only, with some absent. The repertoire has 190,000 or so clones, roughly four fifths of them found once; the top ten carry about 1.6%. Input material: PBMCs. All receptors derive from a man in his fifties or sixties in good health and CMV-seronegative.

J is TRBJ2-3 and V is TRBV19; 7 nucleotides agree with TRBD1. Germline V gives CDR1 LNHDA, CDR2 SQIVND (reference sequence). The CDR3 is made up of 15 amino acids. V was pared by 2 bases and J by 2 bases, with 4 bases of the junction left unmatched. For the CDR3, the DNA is TGTGCCAGTAGTATAAAGGACAGGTTCACAGATACGCAGTATTTT. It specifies CASSIKDRFTDTQYF. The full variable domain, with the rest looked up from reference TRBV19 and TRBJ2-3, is DGGITQSPKYLFRKEGQNVTLSCEQNLNHDAMYWYRQDPGQGLRLIYYSQIVNDFQKGDIAEGYSVSREKKESFPLTVTSAQKNPTAFYLCASSIKDRFTDTQYFGPGTRLTVL.

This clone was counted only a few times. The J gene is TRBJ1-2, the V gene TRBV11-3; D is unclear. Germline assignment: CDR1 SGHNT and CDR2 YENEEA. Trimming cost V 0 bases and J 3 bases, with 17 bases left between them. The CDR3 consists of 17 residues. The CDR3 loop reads CASSLELAGRRDYGYTF. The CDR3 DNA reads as TGTGCCAGCAGCTTAGAGTTGGCGGGCAGGAGGGACTATGGCTACACCTTC. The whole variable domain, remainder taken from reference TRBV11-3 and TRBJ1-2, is EAGVVQSPRYKIIEKKQPVAFWCNPISGHNTLYWYLQNLGQGPELLIRYENEEAVDDSQLPKDRFSAERLKGVDSTLKIQPAELGDSAVYLCASSLELAGRRDYGYTFGSGTRLTVV.

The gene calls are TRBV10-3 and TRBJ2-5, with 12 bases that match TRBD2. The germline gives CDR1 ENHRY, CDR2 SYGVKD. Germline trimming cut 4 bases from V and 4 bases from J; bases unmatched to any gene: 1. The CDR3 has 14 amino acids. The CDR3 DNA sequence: TGTGCCATCAGTGCTAGCGGGGGGGCAGAGACCCAGTACTTC. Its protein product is CAISASGGAETQYF.